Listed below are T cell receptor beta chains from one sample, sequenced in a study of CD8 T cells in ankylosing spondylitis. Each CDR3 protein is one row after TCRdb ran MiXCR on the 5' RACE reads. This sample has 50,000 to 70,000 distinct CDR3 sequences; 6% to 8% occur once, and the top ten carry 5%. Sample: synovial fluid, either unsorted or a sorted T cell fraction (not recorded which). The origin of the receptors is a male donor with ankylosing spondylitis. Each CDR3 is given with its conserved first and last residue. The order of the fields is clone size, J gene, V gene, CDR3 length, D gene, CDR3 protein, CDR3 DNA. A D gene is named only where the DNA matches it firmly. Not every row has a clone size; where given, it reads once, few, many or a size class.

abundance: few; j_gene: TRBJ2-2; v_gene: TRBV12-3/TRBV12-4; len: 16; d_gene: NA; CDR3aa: CASSLARRTNTGELFF; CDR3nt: TGTGCCAGCAGTTTAGCTCGGCGGACGAACACCGGGGAGCTGTTTTTT
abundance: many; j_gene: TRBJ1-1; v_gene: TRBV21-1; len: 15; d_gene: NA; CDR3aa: CASSPSGGVSTEAFF; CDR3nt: TGTGCCAGCAGCCCCTCGGGGGGCGTTAGCACTGAAGCTTTCTTT
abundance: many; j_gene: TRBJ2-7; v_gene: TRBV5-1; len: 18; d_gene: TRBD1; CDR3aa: CASSLRSGTETKTYEQYF; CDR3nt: TGCGCCAGCAGCTTGCGTTCGGGGACAGAGACCAAGACCTACGAGCAGTACTTC
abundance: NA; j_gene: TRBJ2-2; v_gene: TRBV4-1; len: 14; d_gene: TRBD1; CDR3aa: CATRRQGAGGELFF; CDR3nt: TGCGCGACTAGGCGGCAGGGGGCTGGCGGGGAGCTGTTTTTT
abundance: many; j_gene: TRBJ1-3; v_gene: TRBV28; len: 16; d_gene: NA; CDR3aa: CASSLSWTVSGNTIYF; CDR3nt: TGTGCCAGCAGTTTATCTTGGACGGTCTCTGGAAACACCATATATTTT
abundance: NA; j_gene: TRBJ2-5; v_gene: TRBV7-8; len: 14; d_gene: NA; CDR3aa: CASSLARGAETQYF; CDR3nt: TGTGCCAGCAGCTTAGCGAGGGGTGCGGAGACCCAGTACTTC
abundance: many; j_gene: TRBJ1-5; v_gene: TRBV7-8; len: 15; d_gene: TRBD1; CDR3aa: CASSRIDRDNQPQHF; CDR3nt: TGTGCCAGCAGCAGAATCGACAGGGACAATCAGCCCCAGCATTTT
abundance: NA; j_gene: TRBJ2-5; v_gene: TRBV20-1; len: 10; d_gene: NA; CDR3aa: CSARIETQYF; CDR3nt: TGCAGTGCTAGGATTGAGACCCAGTACTTC
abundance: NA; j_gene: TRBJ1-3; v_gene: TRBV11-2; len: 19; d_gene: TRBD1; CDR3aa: CASSLGAGGEFTPGNTIYF; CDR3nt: TGTGCCAGCAGCTTAGGTGCAGGGGGCGAATTTACTCCTGGAAACACCATATATTTT
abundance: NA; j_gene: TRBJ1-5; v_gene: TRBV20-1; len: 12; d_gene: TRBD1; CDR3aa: CSASQGDQPQHF; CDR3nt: TGCAGTGCTAGCCAGGGGGATCAGCCCCAGCATTTT
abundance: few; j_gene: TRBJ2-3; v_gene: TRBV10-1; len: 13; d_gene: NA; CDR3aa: CASSVVGTDTQYF; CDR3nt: TGCGCCAGCAGTGTGGTGGGAACAGATACGCAGTATTTT
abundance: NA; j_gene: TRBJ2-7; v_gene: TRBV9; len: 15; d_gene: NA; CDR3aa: CASSVEGTPHREQYF; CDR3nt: TGTGCCAGCAGCGTAGAAGGGACACCTCATAGGGAGCAGTACTTC
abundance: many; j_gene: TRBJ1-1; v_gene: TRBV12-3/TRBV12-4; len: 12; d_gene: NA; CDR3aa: CASQAGNTEAFF; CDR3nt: TGTGCCAGCCAGGCAGGGAACACTGAAGCTTTCTTT
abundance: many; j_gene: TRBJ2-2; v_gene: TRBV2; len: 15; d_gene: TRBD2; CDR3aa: CASSELAGGTGELFF; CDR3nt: TGTGCCAGCAGTGAGCTAGCGGGAGGAACCGGGGAGCTGTTTTTT
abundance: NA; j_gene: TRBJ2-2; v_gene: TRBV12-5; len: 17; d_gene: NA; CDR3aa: CASGLVAVGHSTGELFF; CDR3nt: TGTGCTAGTGGTTTGGTGGCGGTGGGACACTCCACCGGGGAGCTGTTTTTT
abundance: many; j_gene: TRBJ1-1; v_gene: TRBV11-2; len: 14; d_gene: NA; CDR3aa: CASSLGVLDTEAFF; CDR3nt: TGTGCCAGCAGCTTAGGGGTTCTGGACACTGAAGCTTTCTTT
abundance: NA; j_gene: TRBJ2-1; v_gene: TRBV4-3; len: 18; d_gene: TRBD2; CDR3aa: CASSQEPTGGNSYNEQFF; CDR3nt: TGCGCCAGCAGCCAAGAACCGACGGGGGGAAACTCCTACAATGAGCAGTTCTTC
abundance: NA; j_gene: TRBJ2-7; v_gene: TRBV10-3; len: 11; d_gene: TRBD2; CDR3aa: CASGGNYEQYF; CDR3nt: TGTGCCAGCGGGGGTAACTACGAGCAGTACTTC
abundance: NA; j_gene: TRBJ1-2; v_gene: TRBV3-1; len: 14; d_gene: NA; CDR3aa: CASSQGRTSVGYTF; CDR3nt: TGTGCCAGCAGCCAAGGCAGGACCTCTGTTGGCTACACCTTC
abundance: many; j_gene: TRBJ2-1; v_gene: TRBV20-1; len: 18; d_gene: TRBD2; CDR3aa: CSALPGTSGRAGGNEQFF; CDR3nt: TGCAGTGCTCTACCCGGGACTAGCGGGAGGGCCGGGGGGAATGAGCAGTTCTTC
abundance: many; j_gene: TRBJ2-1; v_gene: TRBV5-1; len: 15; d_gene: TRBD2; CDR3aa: CASGGTSGKLYEQFF; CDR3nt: TGCGCCAGCGGGGGGACTAGCGGGAAACTATACGAGCAGTTCTTC
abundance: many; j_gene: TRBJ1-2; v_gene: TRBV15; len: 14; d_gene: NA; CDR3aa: CATSRGAGLYGYTF; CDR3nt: TGTGCCACCAGCAGAGGGGCAGGCCTCTATGGCTACACCTTC
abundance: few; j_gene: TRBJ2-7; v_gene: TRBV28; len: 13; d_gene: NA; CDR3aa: CASSFLFQGQQYF; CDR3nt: TGTGCCAGCAGTTTCTTATTCCAGGGCCAGCAGTACTTC
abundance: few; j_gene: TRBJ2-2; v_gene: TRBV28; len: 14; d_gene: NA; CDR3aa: CASTPRGNTGELFF; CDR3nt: TGTGCCAGCACCCCCAGGGGGAACACCGGGGAGCTGTTTTTT
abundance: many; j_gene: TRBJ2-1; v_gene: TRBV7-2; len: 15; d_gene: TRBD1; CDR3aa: CASSPDTGVYNEQFF; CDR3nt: TGTGCCAGCAGCCCGGATACAGGGGTTTACAATGAGCAGTTCTTC
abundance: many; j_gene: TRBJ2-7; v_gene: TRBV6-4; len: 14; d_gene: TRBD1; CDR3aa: CASSAGTGGGEQYF; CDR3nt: TGTGCCAGCAGCGCCGGGACAGGGGGCGGTGAGCAGTACTTC
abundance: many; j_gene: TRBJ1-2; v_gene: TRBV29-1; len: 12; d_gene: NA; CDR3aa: CSVVLRGYGYTF; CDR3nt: TGCAGCGTAGTGTTACGCGGCTATGGCTACACCTTC
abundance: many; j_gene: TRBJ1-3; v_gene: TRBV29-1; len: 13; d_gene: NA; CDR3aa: CSVPLGEGNTIYF; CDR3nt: TGCAGCGTCCCCCTTGGGGAGGGAAACACCATATATTTT
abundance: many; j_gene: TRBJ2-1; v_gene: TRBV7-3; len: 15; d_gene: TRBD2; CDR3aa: CASSLSSGSYNEQFF; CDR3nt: TGTGCCAGCAGCTTAAGTAGCGGGAGTTACAATGAGCAGTTCTTC
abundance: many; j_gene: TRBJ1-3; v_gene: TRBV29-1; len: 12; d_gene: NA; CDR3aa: CSGLDSGNTIYF; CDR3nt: TGCAGCGGGCTGGACTCTGGAAACACCATATATTTT
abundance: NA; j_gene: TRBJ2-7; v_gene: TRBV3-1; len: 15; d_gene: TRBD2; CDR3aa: CASSSTSGGEGEQYF; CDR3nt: TGTGCCAGCAGCTCAACTAGCGGGGGTGAAGGCGAGCAGTACTTC
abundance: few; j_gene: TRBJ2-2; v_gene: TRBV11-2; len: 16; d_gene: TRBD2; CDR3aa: CASSGTSGRASGELFF; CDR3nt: TGTGCCAGCAGCGGGACTAGCGGGAGGGCCAGCGGGGAGCTGTTTTTT
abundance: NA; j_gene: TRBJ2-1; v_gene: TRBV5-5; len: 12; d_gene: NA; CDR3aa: CASSRDRSKQFF; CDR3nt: TGTGCCAGCAGTCGGGACCGCTCAAAGCAGTTCTTC
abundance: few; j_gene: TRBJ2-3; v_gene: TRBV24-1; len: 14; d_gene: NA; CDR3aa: CATSETAGTDTQYF; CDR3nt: TGTGCCACCAGTGAAACGGCCGGGACAGATACGCAGTATTTT
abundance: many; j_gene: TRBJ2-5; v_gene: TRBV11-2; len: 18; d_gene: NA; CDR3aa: CASGSPAGRGGVRETQYF; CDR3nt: TGTGCCAGCGGTTCCCCTGCCGGGAGAGGGGGGGTACGAGAGACCCAGTACTTC
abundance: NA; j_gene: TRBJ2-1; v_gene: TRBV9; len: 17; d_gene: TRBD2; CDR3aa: CASSGTSGRASYNEQFF; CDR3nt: TGTGCCAGCAGCGGGACTAGCGGGAGGGCCTCCTACAATGAGCAGTTCTTC